The rows below give T cell receptor beta chains drawn from one sample of a study of long-term antiretroviral therapy in people with HIV. The table came from immunoSEQ multiplex PCR; TCRdb's copy has only in-frame clones and leaves some out. The data show 25,000 to 35,000 clones, approximately 88% seen once. Specimen: unsorted PBMCs, collected 2.7 to 2.9 years after starting antiretroviral therapy. The receptors were gathered from a man younger than 40 with HIV. CDR3s include the opening cysteine and the closing phenylalanine or tryptophan. The D gene is left open where the match is weak. Some rows mark clone size as missing; the rest say once, few, many or name a class of expanded clone.

V gene: TRBV4-3
clone size: -
D gene: -
J gene: TRBJ2-2
CDR3 protein: CASSQDIPGELFF
CDR3 DNA: TGCGCCAGCAGCCAAGATATTCCCGGGGAGCTGTTTTTT

V gene: TRBV7-3
clone size: -
D gene: TRBD1
J gene: TRBJ2-3
CDR3 protein: CASSSMPGQGTDTQYF
CDR3 DNA: TGTGCCAGCAGCTCGATGCCGGGACAGGGCACAGATACGCAGTATTTT

V gene: TRBV9
clone size: -
D gene: -
J gene: TRBJ1-1
CDR3 protein: CASSVDVGPYEAFF
CDR3 DNA: TGTGCCAGCAGCGTAGATGTCGGCCCGTATGAAGCTTTCTTT

V gene: TRBV30
clone size: -
D gene: -
J gene: TRBJ1-3
CDR3 protein: CAWRPGSGNTIYF
CDR3 DNA: TGTGCCTGGAGGCCAGGCTCGGGAAACACCATATATTTT

V gene: TRBV28
clone size: -
D gene: -
J gene: TRBJ2-7
CDR3 protein: CASSLFLYEQYF
CDR3 DNA: TGTGCCAGCAGTCTTTTTCTCTACGAGCAGTACTTC

V gene: TRBV27
clone size: -
D gene: TRBD1
J gene: TRBJ2-7
CDR3 protein: CASSSWTGAVYEQYF
CDR3 DNA: TGTGCCAGCAGTTCATGGACAGGGGCCGTGTACGAGCAGTACTTC

V gene: TRBV28
clone size: -
D gene: -
J gene: TRBJ1-2
CDR3 protein: CASSSQDILNYGYTF
CDR3 DNA: TGTGCCAGCAGTTCTCAGGACATCTTGAACTATGGCTACACCTTC

V gene: TRBV19
clone size: -
D gene: -
J gene: TRBJ2-6
CDR3 protein: CASSMRSFSGANVLTF
CDR3 DNA: TGTGCCAGTAGTATGAGGTCCTTCTCTGGGGCCAACGTCCTGACTTTC

V gene: TRBV14
clone size: -
D gene: -
J gene: TRBJ1-1
CDR3 protein: CASSQDFRRTGGNTEAFF
CDR3 DNA: TGTGCCAGCAGCCAAGATTTCAGACGAACCGGGGGGAACACTGAAGCTTTCTTT

V gene: TRBV11-3
clone size: -
D gene: TRBD2
J gene: TRBJ2-2
CDR3 protein: CASSLSGLAGGSTGELFF
CDR3 DNA: TGTGCCAGCAGCCTCTCGGGACTAGCGGGAGGGAGCACCGGGGAGCTGTTTTTT

V gene: TRBV28
clone size: once
D gene: TRBD2
J gene: TRBJ2-1
CDR3 protein: CASLTWTSGSNEQFF
CDR3 DNA: TGTGCCAGCCTTACGTGGACTAGCGGGAGTAATGAGCAGTTCTTC

V gene: TRBV6-1
clone size: -
D gene: -
J gene: TRBJ1-5
CDR3 protein: CASSGAENQPQHF
CDR3 DNA: TGTGCCAGCAGTGGGGCGGAGAATCAGCCCCAGCATTTT

V gene: TRBV25-1
clone size: -
D gene: -
J gene: TRBJ2-3
CDR3 protein: CASSDSDPGGTDTQYF
CDR3 DNA: TGTGCCAGCAGTGATTCGGACCCGGGGGGCACAGATACGCAGTATTTT

V gene: TRBV2
clone size: -
D gene: -
J gene: TRBJ2-7
CDR3 protein: CASRGDPYEQYF
CDR3 DNA: TGTGCCAGCAGGGGGGACCCCTACGAGCAGTACTTC

V gene: TRBV6-1
clone size: once
D gene: -
J gene: TRBJ2-3
CDR3 protein: CASSDPDWVSDTQYF
CDR3 DNA: TGTGCCAGCAGTGACCCGGACTGGGTCTCAGATACGCAGTATTTT

V gene: TRBV5-1
clone size: few
D gene: -
J gene: TRBJ2-7
CDR3 protein: CASSLVGTSEQYF
CDR3 DNA: TGCGCCAGCAGCTTGGTGGGAACGAGCGAGCAGTACTTC

V gene: TRBV11-3
clone size: -
D gene: TRBD2
J gene: TRBJ2-2
CDR3 protein: CASSLGLAGNTGELFF
CDR3 DNA: TGTGCCAGCAGCTTAGGACTAGCGGGGAACACCGGGGAGCTGTTTTTT

V gene: TRBV28
clone size: -
D gene: -
J gene: TRBJ1-1
CDR3 protein: CASSLQGMNTEAFF
CDR3 DNA: TGTGCCAGCAGTTTACAGGGAATGAACACTGAAGCTTTCTTT

V gene: TRBV5-1
clone size: -
D gene: -
J gene: TRBJ1-6
CDR3 protein: CASSLGQELHF
CDR3 DNA: TGCGCCAGCAGCTTGGGGCAGGAGCTCCACTTT

V gene: TRBV28
clone size: -
D gene: -
J gene: TRBJ2-1
CDR3 protein: CASSGPYNEQFF
CDR3 DNA: TGTGCCAGCAGTGGTCCCTACAATGAGCAGTTCTTC

V gene: TRBV7-9
clone size: -
D gene: TRBD2
J gene: TRBJ2-7
CDR3 protein: CASSELRLAPYEQYF
CDR3 DNA: TGTGCCAGCAGCGAACTAAGACTAGCTCCCTACGAGCAGTACTTC

V gene: TRBV7-9
clone size: once
D gene: -
J gene: TRBJ2-3
CDR3 protein: CASSYMEADTQYF
CDR3 DNA: TGTGCCAGCAGCTACATGGAGGCAGATACGCAGTATTTT

V gene: TRBV28
clone size: -
D gene: -
J gene: TRBJ1-2
CDR3 protein: CASSYRANYGYTF
CDR3 DNA: TGTGCCAGCAGTTACAGGGCTAACTATGGCTACACCTTC

V gene: TRBV9
clone size: -
D gene: -
J gene: TRBJ2-7
CDR3 protein: CASSVVVGGEQYF
CDR3 DNA: TGTGCCAGCAGCGTAGTGGTAGGGGGCGAGCAGTACTTC

V gene: TRBV28
clone size: -
D gene: TRBD1
J gene: TRBJ1-2
CDR3 protein: CASSYRTGVLILPYGYTF
CDR3 DNA: TGTGCCAGCAGTTACCGGACAGGGGTCCTAATTCTTCCGTATGGCTACACCTTC

V gene: TRBV6-1
clone size: -
D gene: -
J gene: TRBJ1-1
CDR3 protein: CASGGPRLGNTEAFF
CDR3 DNA: TGTGCCAGTGGGGGGCCACGGCTTGGTAACACTGAAGCTTTCTTT

V gene: TRBV10-1
clone size: few
D gene: -
J gene: TRBJ1-1
CDR3 protein: CASRDRWGTEAFF
CDR3 DNA: TGCGCCAGCAGAGACAGGTGGGGGACTGAAGCTTTCTTT

V gene: TRBV19
clone size: -
D gene: -
J gene: TRBJ2-2
CDR3 protein: CASSIGQGSAGELFF
CDR3 DNA: TGTGCCAGTAGTATTGGGCAGGGGAGCGCCGGGGAGCTGTTTTTT

V gene: TRBV6-1
clone size: -
D gene: -
J gene: TRBJ2-1
CDR3 protein: CASSVGSYEQFF
CDR3 DNA: TGTGCCAGCAGTGTCGGGAGCTATGAGCAGTTCTTC

V gene: TRBV7-9
clone size: -
D gene: -
J gene: TRBJ1-2
CDR3 protein: CASSLTSPGTTNYGYTF
CDR3 DNA: TGTGCCAGCAGCTTAACCTCACCCGGGACGACTAACTATGGCTACACCTTC

V gene: TRBV7-9
clone size: -
D gene: TRBD2
J gene: TRBJ2-5
CDR3 protein: CASSLPSGRPKETQYF
CDR3 DNA: TGTGCCAGCAGCTTACCTAGCGGGAGGCCGAAAGAGACCCAGTACTTC

V gene: TRBV21-1
clone size: -
D gene: -
J gene: TRBJ2-7
CDR3 protein: CASSKEDRGHEQYF
CDR3 DNA: TGTGCCAGCAGCAAAGAGGACAGGGGTCACGAGCAGTACTTC

V gene: TRBV6-5
clone size: -
D gene: -
J gene: TRBJ2-7
CDR3 protein: CASSYGAGNGEQYF
CDR3 DNA: TGTGCCAGCAGTTACGGGGCAGGGAATGGGGAGCAGTACTTC

V gene: TRBV27
clone size: -
D gene: TRBD1
J gene: TRBJ2-7
CDR3 protein: CASRGQASSYEQYF
CDR3 DNA: TGTGCCAGTCGGGGACAGGCGTCCTCCTACGAGCAGTACTTC

V gene: TRBV9
clone size: -
D gene: TRBD2
J gene: TRBJ2-5
CDR3 protein: CASTPGTSRQETQYF
CDR3 DNA: TGTGCCAGCACCCCAGGGACTAGCAGACAAGAGACCCAGTACTTC

V gene: TRBV10-3
clone size: -
D gene: TRBD1
J gene: TRBJ1-4
CDR3 protein: CAISDPGQGPQKLFF
CDR3 DNA: TGTGCCATCAGTGACCCGGGACAGGGGCCCCAAAAACTGTTTTTT

V gene: TRBV28
clone size: -
D gene: -
J gene: TRBJ1-6
CDR3 protein: CASLWSGRYNSPLHF
CDR3 DNA: TGTGCCAGTTTATGGTCGGGACGGTATAATTCACCCCTCCACTTT

V gene: TRBV12-5
clone size: once
D gene: -
J gene: TRBJ1-2
CDR3 protein: CASGIGESYGYTF
CDR3 DNA: TGTGCTAGTGGTATAGGGGAGAGCTATGGCTACACCTTC

V gene: TRBV7-9
clone size: -
D gene: -
J gene: TRBJ2-7
CDR3 protein: CASSPWDLPAYEQYF
CDR3 DNA: TGTGCCAGCAGCCCCTGGGACTTGCCCGCCTACGAGCAGTACTTC

V gene: TRBV6-5
clone size: -
D gene: TRBD1
J gene: TRBJ2-7
CDR3 protein: CASSPGQGQSYEQYF
CDR3 DNA: TGTGCCAGCAGCCCGGGACAGGGGCAATCTTACGAGCAGTACTTC